What follows are 22 T cell receptor beta chains derived from one specimen sequenced in a study of cytomegalovirus exposure and HLA in healthy donors. The PCR had 60 Vbeta and 13 Jbeta primers. Clones were read by immunoSEQ multiplex PCR, and TCRdb kept only the in-frame ones, dropping some. The data include more than 130,000 clones; the top ten clones carry less than 3.5%. The source material was PBMCs. The receptors stem from a man in his forties in good health and CMV-seronegative.

This chain joins TRBV11-2 and TRBJ2-7; 7 nucleotides match TRBD1. The V gene end was trimmed by 1 base and the J gene end by 12 bases; junction bases not matched to a gene: 6. From germline, CDR1 is SGHAT and CDR2 FQNNGV. This CDR3 is 12 amino acids long. CDR3 loop: CASSLGGGSSYF. The CDR3 DNA is TGTGCCAGCAGCTTAGGAGGGGGCAGTTCGTACTTC.

The CDR3 reads CASSYDGTGRNQPQHF. The CDR3 DNA sequence: TGTGCCAGCAGTTACGATGGGACAGGGCGCAATCAGCCCCAGCATTTT. This sequence joins TRBV6-5 and TRBJ1-5, with 9 bases aligning to TRBD1. The ends lost 2 bases at V and 2 bases at J; junction bases unmatched: 4. CDR3 length: 16 amino acids. Germline V gene sequence: CDR1 MNHEY, CDR2 SVGAGI.

The chain has TRBV27 and TRBJ1-5; TRBD1 aligns across 10 bases. The germline gives CDR1 MNHEY, CDR2 SMNVEV (reference sequence). This CDR3 has 15 residues. V was clipped by 6 bases and J by 2 bases; unmatched bases: 4. For the CDR3, the DNA is TGTGCCAGCAGCCTGGGACAGGGGCGCAATCAGCCCCAGCATTTT. It yields the protein CASSLGQGRNQPQHF.

The J gene is TRBJ2-7, the V gene TRBV7-2, with 11 bases matching TRBD2. The CDR3 totals 15 residues. V gave up 1 base and J gave up 6 bases; unmatched junction bases: 5. The germline V gene has CDR1 SGHTA and CDR2 FQGNSA. The CDR3 here is CASSLVSLAGGEQYF. Here the CDR3 DNA reads TGTGCCAGCAGCTTAGTGAGTCTAGCGGGGGGCGAGCAGTACTTC.

The V gene is TRBV10-3, the J gene TRBJ1-1; possibly TRBD1 for D (5 bases). Trimming shortened V by 2 bases and J by 6 bases, and 10 bases separated the two germline ends. Per the germline V gene, CDR1 is ENHRY and CDR2 is SYGVKD. The CDR3 covers 13 residues. The CDR3 sequence: CAISERTSSEAFF. Written as DNA, the CDR3 is TGTGCCATCAGTGAGAGGACATCCTCTGAAGCTTTCTTT.

The chain is built from TRBV7-2 and TRBJ1-5; D possibly corresponds to TRBD1 (5 bases). Germline loops: CDR1 SGHTA, CDR2 FQGNSA. Between the trimmed V and J ends, which lost 5 bases and 3 bases, there was a span of 14 bases. This CDR3 spans 15 amino acids. The CDR3 region has the DNA TGTGCCAGCAGCGCCGGCGGGGGTGCCAATCAGCCCCAGCATTTT. Translating gives CASSAGGGANQPQHF.

The V and J genes are TRBV5-4 and TRBJ1-1; 7 bases align to TRBD1. This CDR3 has 15 residues. Germline values: CDR1 SGHNT, CDR2 YYREEE (reference sequence). Losses at the gene ends were 2 bases for V and 4 bases for J; bases not matched to a gene: 8. In nucleotides, the CDR3 is TGTGCCAGCAGCTTCGGGAACAGGGGAGGCACTGAAGCTTTCTTT. This translates into CASSFGNRGGTEAFF.

The V call is TRBV4-2, the J call TRBJ2-7; tentative D call: TRBD1 (5 bases). The CDR3 consists of 15 residues. The germline gives CDR1 LGHNA, CDR2 YNFKEQ. V was trimmed by 1 base and J by 7 bases, leaving 17 bases between them. The DNA for the CDR3 is TGTGCCAGCAGCCAAGGAGCACAGGCCGCGCGGGAGCAGTACTTC. It translates to CASSQGAQAAREQYF.

The CDR3 region is CASSSPGNTGELFF. The CDR3 DNA is TGTGCCAGCAGCAGCCCGGGGAACACCGGGGAGCTGTTTTTT. The chain joins TRBV7-3 to TRBJ2-2; D not certain. The CDR3 spans 14 residues. The germline V gene has CDR1 SGHTA and CDR2 FQGTGA. Trimming cost V 5 bases and J 1 base, with 8 bases left between them.

The V call is TRBV7-9, the J call TRBJ2-1; TRBD1 agrees at 7 bases. Germline V gene lookup returns CDR1 SEHNR and CDR2 FQNEAQ (reference sequence). Germline trimming cut 5 bases from V and 9 bases from J; bases unmatched to any gene: 10. The CDR3 extends over 14 amino acids. DNA of the CDR3: TGTGCCAGCAGCAGAGACAGGGCTGATGGTGAGCAGTTCTTC. Encoded protein: CASSRDRADGEQFF.

This chain links TRBV6-5 with TRBJ1-2; 7 positions match TRBD1. Germline CDR1 is MNHEY and CDR2 is SVGAGI. Germline trimming cut 4 bases from V and 5 bases from J; bases unmatched to any gene: 4. The CDR3 spans 13 residues. The CDR3 bases are TGTGCCAGCAGTTTCGACAGGGAGTATGGCTACACCTTC. Encoded protein: CASSFDREYGYTF.

This rearrangement joins TRBV19 to TRBJ2-7; D perhaps matches TRBD2 (7 bases). Germline-derived CDR1 and CDR2 are LNHDA and SQIVND (reference sequence). The CDR3 has 15 residues. Deletions cut 4 bases from V and 0 bases from J, with 13 bases between. The CDR3 DNA is TGTGCCAGTAGTAAGGGGGGGGCGAGCTCCTACGAGCAGTACTTC. It specifies CASSKGGASSYEQYF.

V gene TRBV6-1 combines with J gene TRBJ2-5, with 7 bases identical to TRBD2. The junction had 3 bases not matched to a gene; V was cut back by 0 bases and J by 2 bases. The CDR3 contains 15 residues. The germline V gene encodes CDR1 MNHNS and CDR2 SASEGT. The CDR3 bases are TGTGCCAGCAGTGAAGCGCCGGGGGGACAAGAGACCCAGTACTTC. Its protein product is CASSEAPGGQETQYF.

V gene TRBV7-7 combines with J gene TRBJ2-2, with TRBD1 matching over 9 bases. J gave up 1 base and V 4 bases, and 10 bases lay outside the gene matches. The CDR3 consists of 18 residues. Germline assignment: CDR1 SSHAT and CDR2 FNYEAQ (reference sequence). The CDR3 region is CASSYGPGQGVNTGELFF. The CDR3 DNA reads as TGTGCCAGCAGCTACGGACCGGGACAGGGAGTGAACACCGGGGAGCTGTTTTTT. Together with reference TRBV7-7 and TRBJ2-2, the CDR3 gives the full variable domain: GAGVSQSPRYKVTKRGQDVTLRCDPISSHATLYWYQQALGQGPEFLTYFNYEAQPDKSGLPSDRFSAERPEGSISTLTIQRTEQRDSAMYRCASSYGPGQGVNTGELFFGEGSRLTVL.

This sequence joins TRBV9 and TRBJ2-1; 9 bases align to TRBD2. There are 14 residues in the CDR3. V lost 5 bases and J lost 3; bases outside the gene matches: 3. Germline V gene data show CDR1 as SGDLS and CDR2 as YYNGEE. This CDR3 reads CASSAGGLYNEQFF. The CDR3 region has the DNA TGTGCCAGCAGTGCGGGGGGGCTCTACAATGAGCAGTTCTTC.

The J gene is TRBJ1-5, the V gene TRBV27; D is unclear. Germline CDR1 and CDR2: MNHEY and SMNVEV (reference sequence). V dropped 3 bases and J dropped 7 bases, with 13 bases sitting between them. The CDR3 runs to 14 residues. This CDR3 is CASSLQAIGQPQHF. Here the CDR3 DNA reads TGTGCCAGCAGTTTGCAGGCGATTGGCCAGCCCCAGCATTTT.

The chain combines TRBV27 with TRBJ2-2; possibly TRBD1 for D (5 bases). The CDR3 contains 17 residues. CDR1 is MNHEY, CDR2 SMNVEV, per germline (reference sequence). Trimming removed 3 bases at V and 0 bases at J, with 14 bases between. The CDR3 DNA reads as TGTGCCAGCAGTTTGGTTGGGGCATACGCGAACACCGGGGAGCTGTTTTTT. It codes for CASSLVGAYANTGELFF.

V usage is TRBV19 and J usage is TRBJ1-1, with D perhaps TRBD1 (6 bases). Trimming took 10 bases from V and 2 from J, leaving 14 bases between them. Germline CDR1 is LNHDA and CDR2 is SQIVND (reference sequence). The CDR3 is made up of 13 amino acids. CDR3 in amino acids: CAILGQQNTEAFF. The CDR3 bases are TGTGCCATACTTGGACAGCAAAACACTGAAGCTTTCTTT.

The chain employs TRBV9 and TRBJ2-2, with D perhaps matching TRBD1 (6 bases). The CDR3 spans 17 residues. Germline values: CDR1 SGDLS, CDR2 YYNGEE. Trimming shortened V by 0 bases and J by 2 bases, and 14 bases separated the two germline ends. CDR3 DNA: TGTGCCAGCAGCGTAGAAAACAGGGTCGGTAACACCGGGGAGCTGTTTTTT. Translating it yields CASSVENRVGNTGELFF.

J is TRBJ1-1 and V is TRBV6-5, with 9 bases matching TRBD1. CDR3 size: 13 residues. Losses at the gene ends were 4 bases for V and 5 bases for J; bases not matched to a gene: 2. Germline CDR1 and CDR2: MNHEY and SVGAGI. The CDR3 coding sequence is TGTGCCAGCAGTTTGACAGGGGGTACTGAAGCTTTCTTT. Translation: CASSLTGGTEAFF.

V is TRBV18 and J is TRBJ2-7, with D possibly being TRBD1 (6 bases). This CDR3 contains 16 residues. Germline CDR1 reads KGHSH; CDR2 reads LQKENI. V was pared by 3 bases and J by 3 bases, with 18 bases between. CDR3 loop: CASSPGLTGIGYEQYF. CDR3 coding DNA: TGTGCCAGCTCACCGGGCTTAACAGGGATAGGCTACGAGCAGTACTTC.

This chain uses TRBV7-9 with TRBJ1-1; D unclear. This CDR3 is built from 14 residues. The V gene's germline CDR1 is SEHNR and CDR2 FQNEAQ (reference sequence). The V gene lost 6 bases and the J gene lost 6 bases, with 17 bases spanning the gap. Here the CDR3 DNA reads TGTGCCAGCAGTCTCCCGGGATACGGGGCTGAAGCTTTCTTT. This gives the protein CASSLPGYGAEAFF.